A single sample is the source of the 13 T cell receptor beta chains below, sequenced in a study of blood T cell repertoires in COVID-19. Sequencing used immunoSEQ multiplex PCR; TCRdb keeps in-frame clones, though not all of them. The sample records around 260,000 clones, approximately 83% being singletons. The specimen was peripheral blood. The receptors come from a woman in her forties or fifties who had recovered from COVID-19.

The chain is built from TRBV7-3 and TRBJ2-3; 8 nucleotides line up with TRBD2. Germline V lookup: CDR1 SGHTA, CDR2 FQGTGA. The CDR3 totals 14 residues. V trimming: 3 bases; J trimming: 5 bases; junction bases outside the gene matches: 4. The CDR3, as DNA: TGTGCCAGCAGCTTCGCGGGGGGACGAGATACGCAGTATTTT. Translation: CASSFAGGRDTQYF.

CDR3 loop: CSVEDSGGSTDTQYF. The CDR3, as DNA: TGCAGCGTTGAAGATAGCGGGGGAAGCACAGATACGCAGTATTTT. The chain joins TRBV29-1 to TRBJ2-3; 9 positions agree with TRBD2. The CDR3 has 15 amino acids. Germline V lookup: CDR1 SQVTM, CDR2 ANQGSEA. The trim removed 0 bases at V and 0 bases at J, leaving 1 base unmatched.

The chain employs TRBV7-3 and TRBJ2-3; 7 bases align to TRBD1. Germline V gives CDR1 SGHTA, CDR2 FQGTGA. The J segment lost 0 bases and the V segment lost 5 bases, leaving 5 bases of the junction unmatched. The CDR3 covers 15 residues. The CDR3 nucleotides read TGTGCCAGCAGCCCGGGACAGCTTAGCACAGATACGCAGTATTTT. Translated, it gives CASSPGQLSTDTQYF.

The chain links TRBV27 to TRBJ2-1, with 8 bases lining up with TRBD2. Germline CDR1 and CDR2: MNHEY and SMNVEV (reference sequence). J lost 8 bases, V lost 5 bases, and 8 bases had no gene match. This CDR3 comprises 14 residues. The CDR3 DNA follows: TGTGCCAGCAGTAACGCGGGAGGCCGGCATGAGCAGTTCTTC. It is translated as CASSNAGGRHEQFF.

The genes are TRBV7-2 and TRBJ1-2; 7 positions agree with TRBD1. The CDR3 sequence is 15 residues long. V dropped 0 bases and J dropped 8; count of bases not matched to a gene: 9. Germline V CDR1 and CDR2: SGHTA, FQGNSA. The CDR3, as DNA: TGTGCCAGCAGCTTAGCCGGGTCAGGGGGTGGGGGCTACACCTTC. As protein: CASSLAGSGGGGYTF. Variable domain in full (rest from reference TRBV7-2 and TRBJ1-2): GAGVSQSPSNKVTEKGKDVELRCDPISGHTALYWYRQSLGQGLEFLIYFQGNSAPDKSGLPSDRFSAERTGGSVSTLTIQRTQQEDSAVYLCASSLAGSGGGGYTFGSGTRLTVV.

This clone showed up just a few times. This chain uses TRBV19 with TRBJ2-1, with 11 bases aligning to TRBD2. In germline, CDR1 is LNHDA, CDR2 SQIVND (reference sequence). The junction had 4 bases not matched to a gene; V was cut back by 1 base and J by 5 bases. The CDR3 extends over 16 amino acids. The CDR3 nucleotides read TGTGCCAGTAGTATAGCCCTAGCGGGGGGAAACAATGAGCAGTTCTTC. Translated: CASSIALAGGNNEQFF. Full variable domain (missing parts from reference TRBV19 and TRBJ2-1): DGGITQSPKYLFRKEGQNVTLSCEQNLNHDAMYWYRQDPGQGLRLIYYSQIVNDFQKGDIAEGYSVSREKKESFPLTVTSAQKNPTAFYLCASSIALAGGNNEQFFGPGTRLTVL.

The chain joins TRBV4-3 to TRBJ1-2; TRBD1 aligns across 11 bases. Germline values: CDR1 LGHNA, CDR2 YSLEER. Trimming at V came to 2 bases and at J to 4 bases, leaving 6 bases not matched to a gene. CDR3 length: 16 amino acids. CDR3 amino acids: CASSQRTGGPSYGYTF. In DNA form, the CDR3 reads TGCGCCAGCAGCCAAAGGACAGGGGGCCCCAGCTATGGCTACACCTTC.

V usage is TRBV19 and J usage is TRBJ2-2; tentative D call: TRBD2 (5 bases). V was clipped by 5 bases and J by 2 bases, with 12 bases between them. This CDR3 is 15 amino acids long. CDR1 and CDR2 (germline): LNHDA, SQIVND (reference sequence). The CDR3 region is CASSGRTGNTGELFF. In DNA form, the CDR3 reads TGTGCCAGTAGTGGACGGACGGGAAACACCGGGGAGCTGTTTTTT.

CDR3: CASSDQVENTEAFF. The DNA of the CDR3 is TGTGCCAGCAGCGACCAGGTGGAAAACACTGAAGCTTTCTTT. This chain uses TRBV9 with TRBJ1-1, with D hard to call. The CDR3 is 14 residues long. In germline, CDR1 is SGDLS, CDR2 YYNGEE. Trimming left V 3 bases short and J 2 bases short, with 11 bases between.

This chain connects TRBV2 to TRBJ2-1; 9 bases match TRBD2. The ends lost 6 bases at V and 6 bases at J; junction bases unmatched: 9. CDR1 and CDR2 (germline): SNHLY, FYNNEI. This CDR3 has 15 amino acids. The DNA for the CDR3 is TGTGCCAGCAGGAAGGGTAGCGGGGGTGGCAATGAGCAGTTCTTC. Translated, it gives CASRKGSGGGNEQFF.

The V gene is TRBV28, the J gene TRBJ2-4, with a possible D match to TRBD1 (7 bases). The CDR3 length is 15 residues. The V gene lost 6 bases and the J gene lost 4 bases, with 16 bases spanning the gap. Germline V CDR1 and CDR2: MDHEN, SYDVKM. The chain's CDR3 is CASSTGGRGKNIQYF. CDR3 DNA sequence: TGTGCCAGCAGCACCGGGGGCAGGGGGAAAAACATTCAGTACTTC.

The chain is built from TRBV7-2 and TRBJ1-2, with TRBD1 as a possible D gene (6 bases). The CDR3 is 15 amino acids. Trimming shortened V by 0 bases and J by 8 bases, and 16 bases separated the two germline ends. The germline gives CDR1 SGHTA, CDR2 FQGNSA. CDR3 protein: CASSLAGHVYEGYTF. The CDR3 bases are TGTGCCAGCAGCTTAGCGGGACATGTGTATGAAGGCTACACCTTC.

The chain recombines TRBV6-2 or TRBV6-3 with TRBJ2-6; tentative D call: TRBD1 (5 bases). CDR1 MNHEY and CDR2 SVGEGT come from the germline V gene. The CDR3 has 16 residues. Trimming shortened V by 2 bases and J by 8 bases, and 16 bases separated the two germline ends. The CDR3 region has the DNA TGTGCCAGCAGTTACACAGGACCTCTGGGCTCCAACGTCCTGACTTTC. Its translation: CASSYTGPLGSNVLTF.